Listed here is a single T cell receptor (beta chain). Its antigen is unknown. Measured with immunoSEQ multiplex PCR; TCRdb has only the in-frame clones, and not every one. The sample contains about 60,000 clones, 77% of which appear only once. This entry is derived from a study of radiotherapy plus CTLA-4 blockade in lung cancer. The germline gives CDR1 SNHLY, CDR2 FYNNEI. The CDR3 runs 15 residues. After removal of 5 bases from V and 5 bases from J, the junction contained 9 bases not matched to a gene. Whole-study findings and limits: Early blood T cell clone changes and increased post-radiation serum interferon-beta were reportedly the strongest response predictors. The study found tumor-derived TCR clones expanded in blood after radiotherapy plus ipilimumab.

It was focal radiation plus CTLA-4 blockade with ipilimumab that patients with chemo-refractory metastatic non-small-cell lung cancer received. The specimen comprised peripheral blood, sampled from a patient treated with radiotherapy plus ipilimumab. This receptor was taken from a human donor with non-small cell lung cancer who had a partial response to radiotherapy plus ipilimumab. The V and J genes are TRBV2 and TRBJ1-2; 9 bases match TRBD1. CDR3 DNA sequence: TGTGCCAGCAGTTCAGACAGGGGGAACGAGTATGGCTACACCTTC. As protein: CASSSDRGNEYGYTF.